These 16 T cell receptor beta chains share one sample of origin, sequenced in a study of blood T cell repertoires in COVID-19. The data were produced by immunoSEQ multiplex PCR, yet TCRdb's version contains in-frame clones alone and is incomplete. The repertoire holds roughly 500,000 clones, with 85% to 90% as singletons. Sequences were obtained from PBMCs or T cells enriched from blood (not recorded which). These receptors were obtained from a woman aged 40-49 years who had recovered from COVID-19.

V gene TRBV11-3 combines with J gene TRBJ1-1; D call uncertain. The CDR3 extends over 13 amino acids. With 5 bases removed from V and 7 bases from J, the gap between germline ends came to 14 bases. In germline, CDR1 is SGHNT, CDR2 YENEEA. CDR3 nucleotide sequence: TGTGCCAGCAGCCTTGAATTGGGCAGTGAAGCTTTCTTT. Encoded protein: CASSLELGSEAFF.

The chain has TRBV4-1 and TRBJ2-1; tentatively, D is TRBD1 (5 bases). CDR1 and CDR2 (germline): MGHRA, YSYEKL. The CDR3 runs 14 residues. Trimming shortened V by 4 bases and J by 4 bases, and 11 bases separated the two germline ends. CDR3 sequence (DNA): TGCGCCAGCAGCCGAAAAAGGGGTTACAATGAGCAGTTCTTC. Protein: CASSRKRGYNEQFF.

The chain couples TRBV19 to TRBJ1-1, with a tentative D call TRBD1 (6 bases). CDR1 LNHDA and CDR2 SQIVND come from the germline V gene (reference sequence). The CDR3 totals 14 residues. V dropped 6 bases and J dropped 1 base, with 12 bases sitting between them. CDR3 sequence: CASSPSDRNTEAFF. DNA for the CDR3: TGTGCCAGTAGCCCCTCGGACAGGAACACTGAAGCTTTCTTT.

The chain combines TRBV19 with TRBJ1-1; 11 bases fit TRBD1. The V and J ends lost 10 bases and 0 bases, in that order; junction bases with no gene match: 16. The CDR3 loop spans 18 amino acids. Germline CDR1 is LNHDA and CDR2 is SQIVND (reference sequence). The CDR3: CATTRGWGQGGMNTEAFF. CDR3 in DNA: TGTGCCACCACGAGAGGTTGGGGACAGGGGGGTATGAACACTGAAGCTTTCTTT.

The V and J genes are TRBV5-1 and TRBJ1-1, with TRBD1 matching 12 bases. Trimming removed 3 bases from V and 1 base from J; junction bases left unmatched: 1. This CDR3 contains 15 residues. Germline loops: CDR1 SGHRS, CDR2 YFSETQ. CDR3 coding DNA: TGCGCCAGCAGCTGGGGACAGGGGGCGAACACTGAAGCTTTCTTT. It codes for CASSWGQGANTEAFF. Based on the CDR3 plus reference TRBV5-1 and TRBJ1-1, the full variable domain is KAGVTQTPRYLIKTRGQQVTLSCSPISGHRSVSWYQQTPGQGLQFLFEYFSETQRNKGNFPGRFSGRQFSNSRSEMNVSTLELGDSALYLCASSWGQGANTEAFFGQGTRLTVV.

This chain joins TRBV18 and TRBJ2-1, with 7 bases that match TRBD1. The CDR3 spans 13 residues. V was pared by 4 bases and J by 9 bases, with 6 bases of the junction left unmatched. Germline values: CDR1 KGHSH, CDR2 LQKENI. The CDR3 loop reads CASSLTGVGEQFF. In DNA, the CDR3 is TGTGCCAGCTCACTTACAGGGGTTGGTGAGCAGTTCTTC.

The chain recombines TRBV4-1 with TRBJ1-5; D is uncertain. The CDR3 has 13 residues. V was clipped by 5 bases and J by 3 bases, with 8 bases between them. From germline, CDR1 is MGHRA and CDR2 YSYEKL. The CDR3 region is CASSGGLNQPQHF. CDR3 DNA sequence: TGCGCCAGCAGCGGTGGACTCAATCAGCCCCAGCATTTT.

In this sample, this clone turned up once. The chain recombines TRBV2 with TRBJ2-7, with D tentatively TRBD2 (6 bases). V was pared by 10 bases and J by 6 bases, with 16 bases between. Germline V gives CDR1 SNHLY, CDR2 FYNNEI. The CDR3 covers 12 residues. Written as DNA, the CDR3 is TGTGCCACCCGGAGGGCCGGGGGCGAGCAGTACTTC. Its protein product is CATRRAGGEQYF.

This chain uses TRBV5-4 with TRBJ2-1; D might be TRBD1 (6 bases). The CDR3 loop spans 15 amino acids. V was cut by 0 bases and J by 4 bases, with 11 bases left in between. Germline V lookup: CDR1 SGHNT, CDR2 YYREEE (reference sequence). CDR3 DNA sequence: TGTGCCAGCAGCTTGGGCCAAAGGGGGTACAATGAGCAGTTCTTC. It is translated as CASSLGQRGYNEQFF.

V and J are TRBV24-1 and TRBJ1-5; D not certain. Germline CDR1 and CDR2: KGHDR and SFDVKD. The CDR3 extends over 15 amino acids. V lost 4 bases and J 0 bases, leaving 9 bases between the germline ends. The CDR3: CATSEGSFSNQPQHF. DNA of the CDR3: TGTGCCACCAGTGAAGGTAGCTTTAGCAATCAGCCCCAGCATTTT.

The chain couples TRBV11-2 to TRBJ2-7, with D unresolved. This CDR3 is 13 amino acids long. From germline, CDR1 is SGHAT and CDR2 FQNNGV. Trimming stripped 5 bases from V and 5 bases from J, with 13 bases between. The CDR3 sequence: CASSAAVPNEQYF. The CDR3 DNA sequence: TGTGCCAGCAGCGCGGCGGTCCCTAACGAGCAGTACTTC.

The chain couples TRBV7-6 to TRBJ2-7, with 8 bases matching TRBD1. Germline V gene lookup returns CDR1 SGHVS and CDR2 FNYEAQ. There are 13 residues in the CDR3. V shed 5 bases and J 7 bases; nucleotides not matched to a gene: 7. The CDR3 spells CASSPQQGGEQYF. CDR3 in DNA: TGTGCCAGCAGCCCACAACAGGGGGGAGAGCAGTACTTC.

V and J are TRBV5-1 and TRBJ2-7, with D tentatively TRBD2 (5 bases). Germline V gene sequence: CDR1 SGHRS, CDR2 YFSETQ. V dropped 2 bases and J dropped 3 bases, with 15 bases sitting between them. The CDR3 runs to 15 residues. The DNA of the CDR3 is TGCGCCAGCAGCTTATCCCCCGGGGATGGCTACGAGCAGTACTTC. This translates into CASSLSPGDGYEQYF.

The V call is TRBV16, the J call TRBJ2-7, with D perhaps matching TRBD2 (5 bases). Trimming shortened V by 2 bases and J by 2 bases, and 10 bases separated the two germline ends. Germline CDR1 and CDR2: KGHSY and FQNENV. The CDR3 loop spans 14 amino acids. CDR3: CASSQDGGPYEQYF. In DNA form, the CDR3 reads TGTGCCAGCAGCCAAGACGGAGGTCCCTACGAGCAGTACTTC.

This clone was seen a handful of times. This chain connects TRBV6-5 to TRBJ2-7; perhaps TRBD1 as D (6 bases). CDR3 length: 13 amino acids. Germline CDR1 is MNHEY and CDR2 is SVGAGI. Trimming left V 8 bases short and J 6 bases short, with 17 bases between. CDR3 loop: CASPDSRGSEQYF. CDR3 sequence (DNA): TGTGCCAGCCCGGACAGCCGGGGTTCCGAGCAGTACTTC.

Note on this clone: The same CDR3 also results from other DNA sequences found in this sample. The rearrangement links TRBV19 to TRBJ2-1; 13 nucleotides line up with TRBD2. The germline V gene encodes CDR1 LNHDA and CDR2 SQIVND (reference sequence). This CDR3 comprises 15 residues. Trimming cost V 3 bases and J 7 bases; bases outside gene matches: 3. CDR3 coding DNA: TGTGCCAGTAGTATCGGACTAGCGGGAGTAAATGAGCAGTTCTTC. Residues: CASSIGLAGVNEQFF.